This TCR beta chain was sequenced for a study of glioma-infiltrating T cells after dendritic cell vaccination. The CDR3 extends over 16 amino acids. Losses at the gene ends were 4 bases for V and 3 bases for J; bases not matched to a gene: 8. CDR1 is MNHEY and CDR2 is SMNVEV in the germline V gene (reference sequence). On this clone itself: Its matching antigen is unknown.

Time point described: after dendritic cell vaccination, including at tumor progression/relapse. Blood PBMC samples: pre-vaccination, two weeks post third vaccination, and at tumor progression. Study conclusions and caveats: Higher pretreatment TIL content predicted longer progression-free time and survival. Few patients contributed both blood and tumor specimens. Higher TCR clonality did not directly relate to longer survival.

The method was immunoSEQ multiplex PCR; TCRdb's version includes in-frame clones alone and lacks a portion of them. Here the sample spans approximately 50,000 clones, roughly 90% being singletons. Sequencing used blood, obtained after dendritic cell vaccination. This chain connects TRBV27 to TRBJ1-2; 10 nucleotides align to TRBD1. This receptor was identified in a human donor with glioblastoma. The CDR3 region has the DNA TGTGCCAGCAGTTCCCGGATGACAGGGGGCTACTATGGCTACACCTTC. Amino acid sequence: CASSSRMTGGYYGYTF.